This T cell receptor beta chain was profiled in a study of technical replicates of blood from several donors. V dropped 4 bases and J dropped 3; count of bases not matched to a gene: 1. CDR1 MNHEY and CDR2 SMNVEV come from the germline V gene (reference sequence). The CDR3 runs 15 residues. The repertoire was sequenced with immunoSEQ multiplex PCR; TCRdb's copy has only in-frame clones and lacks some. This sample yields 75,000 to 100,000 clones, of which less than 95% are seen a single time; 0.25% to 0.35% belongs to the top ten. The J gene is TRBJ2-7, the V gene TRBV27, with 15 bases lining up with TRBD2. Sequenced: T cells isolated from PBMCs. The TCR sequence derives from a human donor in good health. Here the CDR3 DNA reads TGTGCCAGCAGTTGGACTAGCGGGAGGGTCTACGAGCAGTACTTC. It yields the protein CASSWTSGRVYEQYF.